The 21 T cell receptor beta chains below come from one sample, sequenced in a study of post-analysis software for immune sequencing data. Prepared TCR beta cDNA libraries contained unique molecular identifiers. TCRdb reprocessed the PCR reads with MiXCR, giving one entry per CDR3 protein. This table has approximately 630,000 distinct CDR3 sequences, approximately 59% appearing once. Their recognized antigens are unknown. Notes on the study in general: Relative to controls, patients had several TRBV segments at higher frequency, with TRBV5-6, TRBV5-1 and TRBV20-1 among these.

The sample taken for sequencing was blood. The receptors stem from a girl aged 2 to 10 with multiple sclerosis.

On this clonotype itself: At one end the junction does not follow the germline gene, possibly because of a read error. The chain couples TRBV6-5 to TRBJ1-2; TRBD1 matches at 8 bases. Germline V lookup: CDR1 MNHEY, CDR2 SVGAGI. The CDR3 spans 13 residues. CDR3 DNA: TGTACCAGCAGTTACAGGGGGAGCTATGGCCACACCTTC. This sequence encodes CTSSYRGSYGHTF.

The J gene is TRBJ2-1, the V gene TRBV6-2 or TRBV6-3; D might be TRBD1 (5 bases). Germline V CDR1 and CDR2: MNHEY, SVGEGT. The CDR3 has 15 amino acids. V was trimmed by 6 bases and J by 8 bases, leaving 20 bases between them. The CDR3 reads CASRAGGPSRDEQFF. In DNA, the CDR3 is TGTGCCAGCAGAGCCGGCGGTCCCTCCAGGGATGAGCAGTTCTTC.

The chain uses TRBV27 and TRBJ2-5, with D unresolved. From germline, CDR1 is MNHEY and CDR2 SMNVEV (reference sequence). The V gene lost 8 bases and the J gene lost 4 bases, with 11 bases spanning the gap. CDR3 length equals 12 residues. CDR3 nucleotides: TGTGCCAGCCGTCCGACCTCAGAGACCCAGTACTTC. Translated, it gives CASRPTSETQYF.

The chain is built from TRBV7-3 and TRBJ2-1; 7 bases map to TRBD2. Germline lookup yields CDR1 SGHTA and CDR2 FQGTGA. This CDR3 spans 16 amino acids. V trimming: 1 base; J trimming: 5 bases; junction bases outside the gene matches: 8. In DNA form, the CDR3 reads TGTGCCAGCAGCTTAAGTCCGGGAGGAAATCACAATGAGCAGTTCTTC. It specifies CASSLSPGGNHNEQFF.

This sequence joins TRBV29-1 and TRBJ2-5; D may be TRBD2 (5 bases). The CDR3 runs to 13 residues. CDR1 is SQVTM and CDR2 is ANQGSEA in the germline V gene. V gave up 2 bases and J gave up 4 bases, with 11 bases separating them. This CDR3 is CSVESRLAETQYF. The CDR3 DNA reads TGCAGCGTTGAAAGTCGGCTAGCAGAGACCCAGTACTTC.

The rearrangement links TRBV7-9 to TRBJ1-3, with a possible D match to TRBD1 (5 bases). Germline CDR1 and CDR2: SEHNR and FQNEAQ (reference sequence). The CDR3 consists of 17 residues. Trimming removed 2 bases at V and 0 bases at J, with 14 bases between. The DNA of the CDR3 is TGTGCCAGCAGCTTACTCGCAGGGCTTACCTCTGGAAACACCATATATTTT. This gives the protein CASSLLAGLTSGNTIYF.

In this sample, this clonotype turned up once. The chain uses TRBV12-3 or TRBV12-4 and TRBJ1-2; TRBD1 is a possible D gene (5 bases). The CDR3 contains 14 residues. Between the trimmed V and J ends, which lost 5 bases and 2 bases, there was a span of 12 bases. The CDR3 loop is CASSPRGRNYGYTF. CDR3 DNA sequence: TGTGCCAGCAGTCCCCGGGGCAGGAACTATGGCTACACCTTC.

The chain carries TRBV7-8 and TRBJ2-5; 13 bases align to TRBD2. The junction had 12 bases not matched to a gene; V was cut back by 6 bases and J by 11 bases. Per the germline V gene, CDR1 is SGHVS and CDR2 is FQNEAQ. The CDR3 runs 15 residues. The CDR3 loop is CASRETSGRANEQYF. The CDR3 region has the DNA TGTGCCAGCAGGGAAACTAGCGGGAGGGCGAATGAGCAGTACTTC.

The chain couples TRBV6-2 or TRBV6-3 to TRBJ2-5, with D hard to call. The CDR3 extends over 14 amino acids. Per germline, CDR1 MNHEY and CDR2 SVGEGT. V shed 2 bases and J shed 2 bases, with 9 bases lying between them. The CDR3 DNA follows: TGTGCCAGCAGTTACCCGGACGAGCAAGAGACCCAGTACTTC. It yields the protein CASSYPDEQETQYF.

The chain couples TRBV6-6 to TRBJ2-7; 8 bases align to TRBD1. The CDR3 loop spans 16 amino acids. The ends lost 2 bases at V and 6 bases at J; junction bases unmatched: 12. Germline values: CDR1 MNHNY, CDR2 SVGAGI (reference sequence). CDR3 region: CASSYASGTGEGEQYF. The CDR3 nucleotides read TGTGCCAGCAGTTACGCTTCCGGGACAGGAGAGGGCGAGCAGTACTTC.

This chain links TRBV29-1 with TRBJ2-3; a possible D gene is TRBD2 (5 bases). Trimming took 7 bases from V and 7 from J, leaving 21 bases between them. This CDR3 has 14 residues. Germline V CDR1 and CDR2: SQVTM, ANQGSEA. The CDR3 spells CSARRNPSLNTQYF. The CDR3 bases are TGCAGCGCACGACGAAATCCTAGCCTAAATACGCAGTATTTT.

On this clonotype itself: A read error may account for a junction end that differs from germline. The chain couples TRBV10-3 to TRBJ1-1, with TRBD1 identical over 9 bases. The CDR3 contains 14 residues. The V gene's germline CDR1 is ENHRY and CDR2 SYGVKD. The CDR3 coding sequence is TGTGCCATCAGTCCGGGACAGGGAATTGTTGAAGGTTTCTTT. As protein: CAISPGQGIVEGFF.

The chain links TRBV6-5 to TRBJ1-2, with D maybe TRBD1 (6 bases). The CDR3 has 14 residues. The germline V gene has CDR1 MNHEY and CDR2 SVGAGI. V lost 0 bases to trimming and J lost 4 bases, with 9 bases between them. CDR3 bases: TGTGCCAGCAGTTACTCACAGGGCCTCTATGGCTACACCTTC. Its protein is CASSYSQGLYGYTF.

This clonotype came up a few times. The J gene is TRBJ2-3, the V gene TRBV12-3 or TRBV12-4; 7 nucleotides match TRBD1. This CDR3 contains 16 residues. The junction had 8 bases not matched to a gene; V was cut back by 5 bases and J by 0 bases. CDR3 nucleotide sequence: TGTGCCAGCAGTCCGCTGACAGGGACCAGCACAGATACGCAGTATTTT. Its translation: CASSPLTGTSTDTQYF.

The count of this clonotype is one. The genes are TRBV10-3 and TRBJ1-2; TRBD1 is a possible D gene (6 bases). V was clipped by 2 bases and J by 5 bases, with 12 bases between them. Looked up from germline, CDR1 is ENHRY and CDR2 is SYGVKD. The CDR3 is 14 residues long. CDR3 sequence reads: CAISEPGHLYGYTF. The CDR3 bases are TGTGCCATCAGTGAGCCGGGACACCTTTATGGCTACACCTTC.

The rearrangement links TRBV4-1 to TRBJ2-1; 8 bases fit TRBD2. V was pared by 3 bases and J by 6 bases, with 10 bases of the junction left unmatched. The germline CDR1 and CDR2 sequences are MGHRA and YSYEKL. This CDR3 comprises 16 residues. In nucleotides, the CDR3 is TGCGCCAGCAGCCATGCCCAAGCGGGAGCCATCAATGAGCAGTTCTTC. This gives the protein CASSHAQAGAINEQFF.

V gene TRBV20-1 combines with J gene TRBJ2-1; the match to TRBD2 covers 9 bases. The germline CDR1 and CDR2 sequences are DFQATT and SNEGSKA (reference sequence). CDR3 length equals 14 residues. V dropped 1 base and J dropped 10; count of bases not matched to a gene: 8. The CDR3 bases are TGCAGTGCTAGAGGGGGTAGCGGGAGTGGAGAGCAGTTCTTC. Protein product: CSARGGSGSGEQFF.

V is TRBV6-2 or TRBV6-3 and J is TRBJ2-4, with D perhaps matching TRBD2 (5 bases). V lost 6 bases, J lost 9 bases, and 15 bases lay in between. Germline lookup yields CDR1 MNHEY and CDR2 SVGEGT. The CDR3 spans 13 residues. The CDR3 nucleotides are TGTGCCAGCAGCCCTCTTCCTCGGGGCATTCAGTACTTC. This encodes CASSPLPRGIQYF.

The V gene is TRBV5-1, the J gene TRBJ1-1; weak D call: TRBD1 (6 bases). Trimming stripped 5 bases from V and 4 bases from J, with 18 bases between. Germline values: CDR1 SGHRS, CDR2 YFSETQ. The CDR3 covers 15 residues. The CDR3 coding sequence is TGCGCCAGCAGTCCCAGCGGGGGGCGCAGCACTGAAGCTTTCTTT. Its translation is CASSPSGGRSTEAFF.

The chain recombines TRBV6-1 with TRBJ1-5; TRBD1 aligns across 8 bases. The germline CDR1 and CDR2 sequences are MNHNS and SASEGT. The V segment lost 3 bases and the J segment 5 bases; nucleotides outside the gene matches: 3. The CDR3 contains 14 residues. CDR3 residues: CASSDRGHDQPQHF. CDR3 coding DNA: TGTGCCAGCAGTGACAGGGGGCATGATCAGCCCCAGCATTTT.

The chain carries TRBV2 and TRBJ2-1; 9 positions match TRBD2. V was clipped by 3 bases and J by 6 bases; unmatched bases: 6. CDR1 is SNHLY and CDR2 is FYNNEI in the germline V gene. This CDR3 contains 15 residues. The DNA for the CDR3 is TGTGCCAGCAGTGAGAGGCGGGGGGGCGGCAATGAGCAGTTCTTC. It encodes CASSERRGGGNEQFF.